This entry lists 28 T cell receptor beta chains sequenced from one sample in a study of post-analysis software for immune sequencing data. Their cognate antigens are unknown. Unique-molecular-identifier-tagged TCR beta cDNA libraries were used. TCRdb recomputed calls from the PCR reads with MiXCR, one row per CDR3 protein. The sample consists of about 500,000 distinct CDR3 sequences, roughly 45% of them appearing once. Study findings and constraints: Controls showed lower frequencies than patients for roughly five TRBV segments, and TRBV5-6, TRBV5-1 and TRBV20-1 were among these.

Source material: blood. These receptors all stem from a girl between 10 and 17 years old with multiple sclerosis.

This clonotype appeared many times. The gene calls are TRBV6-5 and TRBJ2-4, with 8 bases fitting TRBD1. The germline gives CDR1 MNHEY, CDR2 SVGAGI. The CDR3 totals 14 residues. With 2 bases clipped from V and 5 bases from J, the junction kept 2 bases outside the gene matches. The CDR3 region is CASSYGQGENIQYF. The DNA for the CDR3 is TGTGCCAGCAGTTACGGACAGGGCGAAAACATTCAGTACTTC.

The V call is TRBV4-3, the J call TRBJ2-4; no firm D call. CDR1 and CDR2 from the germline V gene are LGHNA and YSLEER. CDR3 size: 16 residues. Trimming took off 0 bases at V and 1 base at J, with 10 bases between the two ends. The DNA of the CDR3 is TGCGCCAGCAGCCAAGAAACTAATCGGGCCAAAAACATTCAGTACTTC. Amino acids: CASSQETNRAKNIQYF.

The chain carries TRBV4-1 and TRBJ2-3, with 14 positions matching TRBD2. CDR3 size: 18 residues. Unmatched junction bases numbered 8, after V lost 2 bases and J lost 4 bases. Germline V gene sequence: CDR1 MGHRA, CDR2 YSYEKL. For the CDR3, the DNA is TGCGCCAGCAGCCAATTGTTGGGACTAGCGGGAGAAGCAGATACGCAGTATTTT. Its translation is CASSQLLGLAGEADTQYF.

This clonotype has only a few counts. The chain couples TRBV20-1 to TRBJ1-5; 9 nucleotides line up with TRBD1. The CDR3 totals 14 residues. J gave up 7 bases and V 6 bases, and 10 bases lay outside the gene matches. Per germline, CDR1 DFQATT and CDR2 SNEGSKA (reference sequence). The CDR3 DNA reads TGCAGTGCAACGGGACAGGGATTAAGGCAGCCCCAGCATTTT. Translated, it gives CSATGQGLRQPQHF.

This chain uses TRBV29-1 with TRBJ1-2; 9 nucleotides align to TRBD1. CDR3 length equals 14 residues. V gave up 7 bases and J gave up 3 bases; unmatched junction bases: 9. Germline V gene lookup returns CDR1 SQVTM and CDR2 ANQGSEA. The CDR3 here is CSARTGAMDYGYTF. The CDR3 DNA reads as TGCAGCGCGAGGACAGGGGCAATGGACTATGGCTACACCTTC.

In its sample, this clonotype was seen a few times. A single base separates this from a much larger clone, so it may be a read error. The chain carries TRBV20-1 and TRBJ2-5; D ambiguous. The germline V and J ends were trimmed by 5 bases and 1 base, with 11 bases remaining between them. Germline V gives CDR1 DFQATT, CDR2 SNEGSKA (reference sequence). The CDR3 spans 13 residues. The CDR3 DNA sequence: TGCAGTGCTGGATCCACGGTCCAAGAGACCCAGTACTTC. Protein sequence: CSAGSTVQETQYF.

The CDR3 nucleotides are TGCAGTGCCAACCAGGACGGCTACAATGAAAAACTGTTTTTT. This translates into CSANQDGYNEKLFF. V is TRBV20-1 and J is TRBJ1-4; no clear D gene. The V gene's germline CDR1 is DFQATT and CDR2 SNEGSKA (reference sequence). The CDR3 runs to 14 residues. V shed 6 bases and J shed 5 bases, with 16 bases lying between them.

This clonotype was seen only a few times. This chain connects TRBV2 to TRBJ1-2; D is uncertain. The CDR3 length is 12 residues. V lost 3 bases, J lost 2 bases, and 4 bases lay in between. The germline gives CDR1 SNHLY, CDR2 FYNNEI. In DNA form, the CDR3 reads TGTGCCAGCAGTGATCAGAACTATGGCTACACCTTC. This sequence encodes CASSDQNYGYTF.

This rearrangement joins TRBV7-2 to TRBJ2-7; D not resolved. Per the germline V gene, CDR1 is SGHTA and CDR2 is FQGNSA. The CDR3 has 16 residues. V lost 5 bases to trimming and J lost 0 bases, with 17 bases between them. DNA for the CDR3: TGTGCCAGCAGCCCGACGATGGCTGGTAGCTCCTACGAGCAGTACTTC. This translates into CASSPTMAGSSYEQYF.

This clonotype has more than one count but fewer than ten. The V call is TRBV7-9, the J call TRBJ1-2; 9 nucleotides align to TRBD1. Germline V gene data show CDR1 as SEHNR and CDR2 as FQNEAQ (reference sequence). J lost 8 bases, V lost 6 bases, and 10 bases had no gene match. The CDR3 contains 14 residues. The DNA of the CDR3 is TGTGCCAGCAGGCGGCCCGGGACAGGGAACGGCTACACCTTC. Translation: CASRRPGTGNGYTF.

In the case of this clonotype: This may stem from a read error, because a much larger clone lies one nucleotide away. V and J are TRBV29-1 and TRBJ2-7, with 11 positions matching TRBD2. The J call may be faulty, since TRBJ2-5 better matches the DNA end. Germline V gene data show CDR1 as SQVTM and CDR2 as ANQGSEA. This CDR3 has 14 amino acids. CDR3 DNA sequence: TGCAGCGTCCGTCGAGCTAGCGGGAGGGAGACCCAGTACTTC. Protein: CSVRRASGRETQYF.

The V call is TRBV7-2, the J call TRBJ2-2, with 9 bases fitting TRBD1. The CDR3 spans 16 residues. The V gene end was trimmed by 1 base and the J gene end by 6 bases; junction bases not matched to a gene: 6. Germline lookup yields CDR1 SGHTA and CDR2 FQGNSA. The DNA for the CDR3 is TGTGCCAGCAGCTTAGACGGGACAGGGATAGCCGGGGAGCTGTTTTTT. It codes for CASSLDGTGIAGELFF.

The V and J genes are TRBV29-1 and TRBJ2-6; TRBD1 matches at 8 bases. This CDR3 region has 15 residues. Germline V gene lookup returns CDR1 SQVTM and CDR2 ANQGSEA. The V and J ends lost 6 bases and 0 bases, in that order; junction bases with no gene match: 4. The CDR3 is CSVPDRGSGANVLTF. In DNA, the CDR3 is TGCAGCGTCCCCGACAGGGGCTCTGGGGCCAACGTCCTGACTTTC.

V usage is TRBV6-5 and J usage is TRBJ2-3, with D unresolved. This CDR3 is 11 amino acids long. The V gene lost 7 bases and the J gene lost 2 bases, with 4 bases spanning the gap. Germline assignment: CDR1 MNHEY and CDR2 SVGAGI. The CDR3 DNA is TGTGCCAGCAAATACACAGATACGCAGTATTTT. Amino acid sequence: CASKYTDTQYF.

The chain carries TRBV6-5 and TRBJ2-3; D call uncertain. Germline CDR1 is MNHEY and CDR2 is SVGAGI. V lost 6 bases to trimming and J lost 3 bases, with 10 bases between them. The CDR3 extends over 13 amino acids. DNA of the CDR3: TGTGCCAGCAGCGCGTACCTAACAGATACGCAGTATTTT. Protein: CASSAYLTDTQYF.

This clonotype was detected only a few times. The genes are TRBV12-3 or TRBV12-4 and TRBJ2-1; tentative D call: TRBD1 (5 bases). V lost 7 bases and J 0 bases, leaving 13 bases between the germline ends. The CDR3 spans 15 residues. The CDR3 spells CASNPDSYSYNEQFF. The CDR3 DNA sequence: TGTGCCAGCAATCCCGACAGTTACTCCTACAATGAGCAGTTCTTC.

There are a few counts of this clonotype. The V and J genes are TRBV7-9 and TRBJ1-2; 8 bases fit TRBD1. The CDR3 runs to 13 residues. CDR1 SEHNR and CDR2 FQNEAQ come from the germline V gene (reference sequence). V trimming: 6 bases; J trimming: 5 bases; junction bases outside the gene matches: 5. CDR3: CASSGRTGYGYTF. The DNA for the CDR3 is TGTGCCAGCAGTGGAAGGACAGGGTATGGCTACACCTTC. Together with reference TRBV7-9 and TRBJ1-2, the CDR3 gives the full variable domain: DTGVSQNPRHKITKRGQNVTFRCDPISEHNRLYWYRQTLGQGPEFLTYFQNEAQLEKSRLLSDRFSAERPKGSFSTLEIQRTEQGDSAMYLCASSGRTGYGYTFGSGTRLTVV.

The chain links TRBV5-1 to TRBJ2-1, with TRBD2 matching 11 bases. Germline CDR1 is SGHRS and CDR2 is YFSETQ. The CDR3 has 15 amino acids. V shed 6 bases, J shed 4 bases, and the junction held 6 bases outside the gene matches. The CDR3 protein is CASKERLAGYNEQFF. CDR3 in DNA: TGCGCCAGCAAGGAAAGACTAGCGGGGTACAATGAGCAGTTCTTC.

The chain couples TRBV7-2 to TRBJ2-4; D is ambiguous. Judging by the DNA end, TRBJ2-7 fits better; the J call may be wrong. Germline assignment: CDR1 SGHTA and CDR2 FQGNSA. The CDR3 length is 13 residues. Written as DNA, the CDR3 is TGTGCCAGCAGCTTAAGGTGTCCCTACGAGCAGTACTTC. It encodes CASSLRCPYEQYF.

In DNA, the CDR3 is TGTGCCACCGGGGCTAGCGGGAGTTCGGACAATGAGCAGTTCTTC. Translated: CATGASGSSDNEQFF. This chain joins TRBV10-3 and TRBJ2-1; 10 bases are a match to TRBD2. The CDR3 runs 15 residues. Germline trimming cut 10 bases from V and 5 bases from J; bases unmatched to any gene: 11. Looked up from germline, CDR1 is ENHRY and CDR2 is SYGVKD.

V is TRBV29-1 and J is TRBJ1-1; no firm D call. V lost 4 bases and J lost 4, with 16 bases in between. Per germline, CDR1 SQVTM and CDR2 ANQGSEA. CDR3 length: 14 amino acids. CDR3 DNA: TGCAGCGTTGTGGGCAGGCCGGCGGGCACTGAAGCTTTCTTT. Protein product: CSVVGRPAGTEAFF.

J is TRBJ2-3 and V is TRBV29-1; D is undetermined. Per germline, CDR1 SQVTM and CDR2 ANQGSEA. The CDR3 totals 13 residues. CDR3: CGVEPSSTDTQYF. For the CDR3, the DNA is TGCGGGGTAGAGCCAAGTAGCACAGATACGCAGTATTTT.

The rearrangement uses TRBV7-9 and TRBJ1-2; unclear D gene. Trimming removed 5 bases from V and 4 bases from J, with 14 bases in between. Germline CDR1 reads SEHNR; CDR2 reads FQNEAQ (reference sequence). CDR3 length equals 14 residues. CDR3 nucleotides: TGTGCCAGCAGCCCCTATTTGGAGTTCTATGGCTACACCTTC. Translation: CASSPYLEFYGYTF. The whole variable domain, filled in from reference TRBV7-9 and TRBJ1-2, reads DTGVSQNPRHKITKRGQNVTFRCDPISEHNRLYWYRQTLGQGPEFLTYFQNEAQLEKSRLLSDRFSAERPKGSFSTLEIQRTEQGDSAMYLCASSPYLEFYGYTFGSGTRLTVV.

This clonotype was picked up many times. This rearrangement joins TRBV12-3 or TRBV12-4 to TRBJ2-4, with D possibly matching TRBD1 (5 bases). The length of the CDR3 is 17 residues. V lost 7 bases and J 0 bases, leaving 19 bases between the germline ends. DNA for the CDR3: TGTGCCAGCAACCCCGGAAGACAGCTCCTAGCCAAAAACATTCAGTACTTC. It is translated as CASNPGRQLLAKNIQYF.

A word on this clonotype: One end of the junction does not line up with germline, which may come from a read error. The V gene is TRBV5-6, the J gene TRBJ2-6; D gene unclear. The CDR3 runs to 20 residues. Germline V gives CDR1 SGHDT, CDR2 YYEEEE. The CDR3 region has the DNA TGTACCAGCAGCTCAAGGGCCTTCACCACTATATACTCTGGGGCCAACGTCCTGACTTTC. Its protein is CTSSSRAFTTIYSGANVLTF.

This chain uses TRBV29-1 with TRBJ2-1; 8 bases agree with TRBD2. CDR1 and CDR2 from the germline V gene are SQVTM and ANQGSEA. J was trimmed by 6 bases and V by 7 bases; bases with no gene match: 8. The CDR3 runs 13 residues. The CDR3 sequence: CSAGLGGVNEQFF. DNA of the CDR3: TGCAGCGCGGGACTAGGAGGAGTCAATGAGCAGTTCTTC.

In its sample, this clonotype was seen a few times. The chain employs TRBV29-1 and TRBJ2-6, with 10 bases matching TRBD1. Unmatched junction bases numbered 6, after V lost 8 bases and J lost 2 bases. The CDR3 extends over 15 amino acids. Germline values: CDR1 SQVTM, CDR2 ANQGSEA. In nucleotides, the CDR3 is TGCAGCACCGGACAGGGGGAAGCTGGGGCCAACGTCCTGACTTTC. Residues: CSTGQGEAGANVLTF.

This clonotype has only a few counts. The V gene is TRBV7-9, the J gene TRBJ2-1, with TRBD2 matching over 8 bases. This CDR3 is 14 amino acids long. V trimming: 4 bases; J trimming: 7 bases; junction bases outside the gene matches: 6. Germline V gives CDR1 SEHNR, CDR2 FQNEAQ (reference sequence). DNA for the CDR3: TGTGCCAGCAGCTACGGACTAGCTTATAATGAGCAGTTCTTC. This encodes CASSYGLAYNEQFF.